These 29 T cell receptor beta chains originate from one sample sequenced in a study of shared clonotypes between healthy human individuals. Sequencing was performed with immunoSEQ multiplex PCR; in TCRdb, only in-frame clones are kept and a portion is missing. In the table there are about 1.1 million clones, 77% of which are singletons. Sequenced: memory CD4+ T cells from PBMCs. Noted subset: CD45RA-negative fraction. The receptors here all came from a man younger than 35 in good health. Some clones in this sample may be carry-over from other donors' samples.

This chain connects TRBV7-2 to TRBJ2-4; TRBD1 is a possible D gene (6 bases). Germline V lookup: CDR1 SGHTA, CDR2 FQGNSA. V was shortened by 5 bases and J by 5 bases, with 16 bases between the two germline ends. This CDR3 is 15 amino acids long. The CDR3 loop is CASSKWGRAENIQYF. In nucleotides, the CDR3 is TGTGCCAGCAGCAAGTGGGGGCGGGCCGAAAACATTCAGTACTTC.

On this clone: One end of the junction is discordant with germline, which a read error may explain. Other DNA variants within this sample encode the same CDR3. The chain is built from TRBV7-2 and TRBJ1-1, with D hard to call. CDR3 length: 14 residues. The V gene's germline CDR1 is SGHTA and CDR2 FQGNSA. The CDR3 region has the DNA TGTGCCAGTAGCTTGGGTGGTTGGAACACTGAAGCTTTCTTT. Protein: CASSLGGWNTEAFF.

The sample holds many counts of this clone. DNA for the CDR3: TGTGCCAGCAGTCCACTACAGATCCGAGGGGGACGCTACAATGAGCAGTTCTTC. Translation: CASSPLQIRGGRYNEQFF. The chain is built from TRBV27 and TRBJ2-1, with D possibly matching TRBD1 (6 bases). The germline V gene has CDR1 MNHEY and CDR2 SMNVEV (reference sequence). V gave up 5 bases and J gave up 3 bases, with 23 bases separating them. The CDR3 contains 18 residues.

The genes are TRBV5-4 and TRBJ1-2; D unresolved. V lost 0 bases, J lost 8 bases, and 8 bases lay in between. The germline CDR1 and CDR2 sequences are SGHNT and YYREEE (reference sequence). The CDR3 covers 12 residues. The CDR3: CASSLAGWGYTF. DNA of the CDR3: TGTGCCAGCAGCTTGGCGGGGTGGGGCTACACCTTC.

The V gene is TRBV29-1, the J gene TRBJ1-1; TRBD1 matches 8 bases. CDR3 size: 13 residues. The germline V gene encodes CDR1 SQVTM and CDR2 ANQGSEA. V lost 8 bases to trimming and J lost 2 bases; unmatched junction nucleotides: 7. Here the CDR3 DNA reads TGCAGCACCTGGACAGGGACTAACACTGAAGCTTTCTTT. Its translation is CSTWTGTNTEAFF.

V gene TRBV18 combines with J gene TRBJ2-2; D assignment may be TRBD1 or TRBD2 (5 bases each). Trimming cost V 2 bases and J 0 bases, with 10 bases left between them. CDR3 length: 16 residues. Germline lookup yields CDR1 KGHSH and CDR2 LQKENI. As DNA, the CDR3 is TGTGCCAGCTCACCATATCTGGGGGCGAACACCGGGGAGCTGTTTTTT. As protein: CASSPYLGANTGELFF. The whole variable domain, filled in from reference TRBV18 and TRBJ2-2, reads NAGVMQNPRHLVRRRGQEARLRCSPMKGHSHVYWYRQLPEEGLKFMVYLQKENIIDESGMPKERFSAEFPKEGPSILRIQQVVRGDSAAYFCASSPYLGANTGELFFGEGSRLTVL.

The chain uses TRBV6-4 and TRBJ2-2; weak D call: TRBD1 (6 bases). CDR1 is MRHNA and CDR2 is SNTAGT in the germline V gene. The CDR3 sequence is 14 residues long. Trimming took 6 bases from V and 5 from J, leaving 13 bases between them. The CDR3 DNA sequence: TGTGCCAGCAGACTTAACAGGGAAACCGGGGAGCTGTTTTTT. Residues: CASRLNRETGELFF.

This chain joins TRBV27 and TRBJ2-7, with 9 bases that match TRBD2. CDR1 and CDR2 from the germline V gene are MNHEY and SMNVEV (reference sequence). The CDR3 extends over 15 amino acids. With 4 bases clipped from V and 1 base from J, the junction kept 5 bases outside the gene matches. The CDR3 DNA follows: TGTGCCAGCAGTTGGCGACTAGCGGAATCCTACGAGCAGTACTTC. This gives the protein CASSWRLAESYEQYF.

This chain links TRBV2 with TRBJ1-1; D call uncertain. Deletions cut 6 bases from V and 8 bases from J, with 13 bases between. This CDR3 contains 12 residues. The V gene's germline CDR1 is SNHLY and CDR2 FYNNEI. The chain's CDR3 is CASSFSRMEAFF. CDR3 nucleotides: TGTGCCAGCAGCTTCTCCAGGATGGAAGCTTTCTTT.

This clone appeared once. CDR3 sequence: CASSVQGADNEQFF. The CDR3 region has the DNA TGCGCCAGCAGTGTACAGGGGGCGGACAATGAGCAGTTCTTC. The chain combines TRBV5-1 with TRBJ2-1; 9 bases fit TRBD1. Trimming took 5 bases from V and 5 from J; bases not matched to a gene: 5. This CDR3 is built from 14 residues. Germline CDR1 SGHRS, CDR2 YFSETQ.

The V gene is TRBV30, the J gene TRBJ1-4, with no clear D. V lost 0 bases and J lost 4, with 15 bases in between. The CDR3 extends over 16 amino acids. The germline gives CDR1 GTSNPN, CDR2 SVGIG (reference sequence). CDR3 region: CAWSVRSGRFNEKLFF. In DNA form, the CDR3 reads TGTGCCTGGAGTGTACGGAGTGGCAGGTTTAATGAAAAACTGTTTTTT.

V gene TRBV9 combines with J gene TRBJ1-3, with 9 bases aligning to TRBD1. Germline CDR1 and CDR2: SGDLS and YYNGEE. With V trimmed by 0 bases and J by 5 bases, 6 bases remained unmatched. The CDR3 extends over 16 amino acids. The CDR3 here is CASSVAGTGSRNTIYF. The CDR3 DNA reads as TGTGCCAGCAGCGTAGCGGGGACAGGGTCGAGAAACACCATATATTTT.

V is TRBV28 and J is TRBJ1-1, with D maybe TRBD1 (5 bases). The V end was cut by 5 bases, the J end by 3 bases, with 19 bases between. Germline loops: CDR1 MDHEN, CDR2 SYDVKM. The CDR3 runs 16 residues. The CDR3 DNA reads as TGTGCCAGCAGTCTGCTGCCCGGGACGGGGGACACTGAAGCTTTCTTT. It is translated as CASSLLPGTGDTEAFF.

The chain is built from TRBV7-9 and TRBJ2-1; D unclear. V was clipped by 5 bases and J by 5 bases, with 16 bases between them. This CDR3 is 15 amino acids long. Germline V gene lookup returns CDR1 SEHNR and CDR2 FQNEAQ (reference sequence). The CDR3 protein is CASSPAANGDNEQFF. Written as DNA, the CDR3 is TGTGCCAGCAGCCCCGCGGCCAATGGAGACAATGAGCAGTTCTTC.

V gene TRBV6-6 combines with J gene TRBJ1-2; the D is unclear. Trimming left V 5 bases short and J 4 bases short, with 17 bases between. Germline V gene data show CDR1 as MNHNY and CDR2 as SVGAGI (reference sequence). This CDR3 has 15 residues. CDR3 sequence (DNA): TGTGCCAGCAGTCCCCAGGTAACAGACCTCTATGGCTACACCTTC. Amino acid sequence: CASSPQVTDLYGYTF.

The chain is built from TRBV25-1 and TRBJ2-1, with 8 bases that match TRBD2. V shed 5 bases and J 6 bases; nucleotides not matched to a gene: 12. CDR3 length: 16 amino acids. The germline CDR1 and CDR2 sequences are MGHDK and SYGVNS. DNA for the CDR3: TGTGCCAGCAGTCCAGATACCGGGAGGGCGGGCAATGAGCAGTTCTTC. It encodes CASSPDTGRAGNEQFF.

This clone was recorded once. The rearrangement uses TRBV7-6 and TRBJ2-3; TRBD2 agrees at 10 bases. After removal of 0 bases from V and 1 base from J, the junction contained 1 base not matched to a gene. The CDR3 length is 16 residues. Germline V gene lookup returns CDR1 SGHVS and CDR2 FNYEAQ. Written as DNA, the CDR3 is TGTGCCAGCAGCTTAGCAGGGACTAGCGGCACAGATACGCAGTATTTT. Translating gives CASSLAGTSGTDTQYF.

The chain couples TRBV2 to TRBJ1-5; the match to TRBD1 covers 8 bases. Losses at the gene ends were 5 bases for V and 4 bases for J; bases not matched to a gene: 4. The CDR3 length is 14 residues. From germline, CDR1 is SNHLY and CDR2 FYNNEI. The CDR3 is CASSMRQGNQPQHF. CDR3 DNA: TGTGCCAGCAGTATGAGACAGGGGAATCAGCCCCAGCATTTT.

The chain joins TRBV5-5 to TRBJ1-1; D gene uncertain. This CDR3 has 12 amino acids. With 1 base removed from V and 7 bases from J, the gap between germline ends came to 8 bases. Per germline, CDR1 SGHKS and CDR2 YYEKEE (reference sequence). The CDR3, as DNA: TGTGCCAGCAGCTTGTCCGGGTATGAAGCTTTCTTT. This sequence encodes CASSLSGYEAFF.

This clone has a handful of counts. This chain's CDR3 is CASRRGGPGNTIYF. The CDR3 nucleotides read TGTGCCAGCAGACGAGGCGGACCTGGAAACACCATATATTTT. This chain links TRBV5-8 with TRBJ1-3; D not certain. There are 14 residues in the CDR3. Germline values: CDR1 SGHTS, CDR2 YDEGEE. V lost 5 bases and J 2 bases, leaving 11 bases between the germline ends.

The chain uses TRBV11-2 and TRBJ2-7, with D perhaps TRBD1 or TRBD2 (5 bases each). There are 18 residues in the CDR3. Trimming stripped 2 bases from V and 2 bases from J, with 22 bases between. Germline V CDR1 and CDR2: SGHAT, FQNNGV. The CDR3 DNA sequence: TGTGCCAGCAGCTTAAGGGGACGGGCTAACTGGCCCCCCTACGAGCAGTACTTC. It translates to CASSLRGRANWPPYEQYF.

The chain couples TRBV5-1 to TRBJ1-4; unclear D gene. V was pared by 1 base and J by 0 bases, with 4 bases between. The CDR3 spans 14 residues. Germline lookup yields CDR1 SGHRS and CDR2 YFSETQ. The CDR3 protein is CASSLTSTNEKLFF. The CDR3 coding sequence is TGCGCCAGCAGCTTGACCTCAACTAATGAAAAACTGTTTTTT.

This clone was recorded once. The chain joins TRBV5-4 to TRBJ2-3; no definite D call. This CDR3 is built from 12 residues. Trimming left V 1 base short and J 4 bases short, with 4 bases between. The germline V gene has CDR1 SGHNT and CDR2 YYREEE (reference sequence). The CDR3 coding sequence is TGTGCCAGCAGCTTGTTTGCAGATACGCAGTATTTT. It codes for CASSLFADTQYF.

The chain combines TRBV27 with TRBJ1-2; TRBD1 matches at 12 bases. The CDR3 extends over 16 amino acids. Germline V gene lookup returns CDR1 MNHEY and CDR2 SMNVEV (reference sequence). The junction had 7 bases not matched to a gene; V was cut back by 0 bases and J by 8 bases. The CDR3 loop reads CASSLSPGDRGPGYTF. The CDR3 DNA reads TGTGCCAGCAGTTTATCCCCTGGGGACAGGGGGCCCGGCTACACCTTC.

The rearrangement uses TRBV5-8 and TRBJ2-3; no clear D gene. Trimming removed 4 bases at V and 2 bases at J, with 14 bases between. Germline CDR1 reads SGHTS; CDR2 reads YDEGEE. The CDR3 has 15 residues. The CDR3 nucleotides are TGTGCCAGCAGCCGAGCTCATCACACCACAGATACGCAGTATTTT. Its translation is CASSRAHHTTDTQYF.

V gene TRBV27 combines with J gene TRBJ2-7; D remains ambiguous. Trimming stripped 0 bases from V and 3 bases from J, with 6 bases between. The CDR3 has 13 amino acids. Germline V gene lookup returns CDR1 MNHEY and CDR2 SMNVEV (reference sequence). CDR3 loop: CASSLSNGYEQYF. The CDR3 DNA sequence: TGTGCCAGCAGTTTATCGAACGGCTACGAGCAGTACTTC.

The V call is TRBV6-5, the J call TRBJ2-7, with 11 bases fitting TRBD1. The CDR3 has 16 amino acids. Germline V gene sequence: CDR1 MNHEY, CDR2 SVGAGI. V was clipped by 0 bases and J by 2 bases; unmatched bases: 3. The CDR3 DNA is TGTGCCAGCAGTTACTCCGGGACAGGGGGGCCCTACGAGCAGTACTTC. This translates into CASSYSGTGGPYEQYF.

With respect to this clone: The sample holds other DNA sequences that translate to the same CDR3. V is TRBV28 and J is TRBJ2-5, with D maybe TRBD2 (5 bases). This CDR3 comprises 11 residues. The V end lost 11 bases, the J end lost 5 bases, and 12 bases lay between the germline ends. Germline lookup yields CDR1 MDHEN and CDR2 SYDVKM. CDR3 region: CASSRRETQYF. In DNA form, the CDR3 reads TGTGCCTCATCTAGGAGGGAGACCCAGTACTTC.

This clone was counted a few times. The V gene is TRBV5-6, the J gene TRBJ1-3; no clear D. Germline CDR1 SGHDT, CDR2 YYEEEE. V was trimmed by 0 bases and J by 0 bases, leaving 7 bases between them. The CDR3 contains 15 residues. CDR3 in amino acids: CASSLGPGSGNTIYF. The CDR3 DNA reads TGTGCCAGCAGCTTGGGGCCAGGCTCTGGAAACACCATATATTTT.